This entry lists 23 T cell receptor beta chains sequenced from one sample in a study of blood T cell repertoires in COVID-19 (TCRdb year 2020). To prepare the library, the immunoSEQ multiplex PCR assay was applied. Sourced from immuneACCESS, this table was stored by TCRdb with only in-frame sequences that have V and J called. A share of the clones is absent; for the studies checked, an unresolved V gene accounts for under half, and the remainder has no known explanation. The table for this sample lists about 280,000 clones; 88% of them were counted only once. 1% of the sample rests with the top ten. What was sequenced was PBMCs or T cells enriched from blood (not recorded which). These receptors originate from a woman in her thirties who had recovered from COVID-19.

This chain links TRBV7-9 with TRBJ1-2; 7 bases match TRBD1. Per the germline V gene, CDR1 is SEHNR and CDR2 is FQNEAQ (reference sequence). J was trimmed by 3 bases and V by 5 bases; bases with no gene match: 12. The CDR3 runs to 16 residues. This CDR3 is CASSRTGLGGYYGYTF. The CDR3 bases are TGTGCCAGCAGCAGGACAGGCCTTGGCGGCTACTATGGCTACACCTTC.

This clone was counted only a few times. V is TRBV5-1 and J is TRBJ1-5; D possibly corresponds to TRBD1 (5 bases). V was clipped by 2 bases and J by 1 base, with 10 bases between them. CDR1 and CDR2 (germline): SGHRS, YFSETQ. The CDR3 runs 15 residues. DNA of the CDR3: TGCGCCAGCAGCTTTTCAGGGAGGAGCAATCAGCCCCAGCATTTT. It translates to CASSFSGRSNQPQHF.

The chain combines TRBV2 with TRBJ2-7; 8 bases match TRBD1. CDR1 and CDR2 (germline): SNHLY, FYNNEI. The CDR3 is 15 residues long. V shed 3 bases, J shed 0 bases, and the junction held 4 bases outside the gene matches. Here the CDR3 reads CASSDSGTGSYEQYF. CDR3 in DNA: TGTGCCAGCAGTGATTCCGGGACAGGCTCCTACGAGCAGTACTTC.

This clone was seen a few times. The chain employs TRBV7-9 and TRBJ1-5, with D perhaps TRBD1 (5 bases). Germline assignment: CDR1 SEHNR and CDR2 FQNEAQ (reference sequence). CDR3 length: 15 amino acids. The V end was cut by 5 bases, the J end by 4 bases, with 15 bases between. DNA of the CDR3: TGTGCCAGCAGCAATACAGGTTCCCCTAATCAGCCCCAGCATTTT. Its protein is CASSNTGSPNQPQHF. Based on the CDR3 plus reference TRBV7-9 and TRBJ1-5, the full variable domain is DTGVSQNPRHKITKRGQNVTFRCDPISEHNRLYWYRQTLGQGPEFLTYFQNEAQLEKSRLLSDRFSAERPKGSFSTLEIQRTEQGDSAMYLCASSNTGSPNQPQHFGDGTRLSIL.

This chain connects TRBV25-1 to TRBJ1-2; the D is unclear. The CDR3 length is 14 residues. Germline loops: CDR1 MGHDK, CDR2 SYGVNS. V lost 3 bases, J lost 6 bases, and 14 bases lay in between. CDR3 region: CASSDYGLLDGYTF. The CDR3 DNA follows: TGTGCCAGCAGTGATTATGGACTGCTAGATGGCTACACCTTC.

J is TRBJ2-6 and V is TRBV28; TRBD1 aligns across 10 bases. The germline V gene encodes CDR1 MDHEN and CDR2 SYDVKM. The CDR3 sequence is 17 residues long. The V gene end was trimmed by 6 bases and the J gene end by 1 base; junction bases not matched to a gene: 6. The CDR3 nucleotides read TGTGCCAGCAGCCCCGGACAGGGGGAATCTGGGGCCAACGTCCTGACTTTC. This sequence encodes CASSPGQGESGANVLTF.

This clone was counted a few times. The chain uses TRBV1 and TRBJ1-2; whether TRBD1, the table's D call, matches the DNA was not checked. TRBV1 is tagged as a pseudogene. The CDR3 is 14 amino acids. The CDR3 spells CTSSNTPKGRVDTF. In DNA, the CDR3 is TGCACCAGCAGCAACACTCCCAAGGGCAGGGTGGACACCTTC.

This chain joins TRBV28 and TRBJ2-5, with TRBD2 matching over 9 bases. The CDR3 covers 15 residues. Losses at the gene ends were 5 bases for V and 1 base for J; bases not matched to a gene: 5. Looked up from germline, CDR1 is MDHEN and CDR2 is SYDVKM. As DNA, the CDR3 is TGTGCCAGCAGTCCTCTAGCGGGACCCCAAGAGACCCAGTACTTC. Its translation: CASSPLAGPQETQYF.

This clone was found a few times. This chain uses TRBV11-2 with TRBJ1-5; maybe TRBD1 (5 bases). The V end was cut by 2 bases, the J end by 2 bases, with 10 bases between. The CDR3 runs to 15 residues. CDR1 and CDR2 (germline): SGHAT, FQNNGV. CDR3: CASSLQGLGNQPQHF. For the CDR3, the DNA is TGTGCCAGCAGCTTACAGGGCTTGGGCAATCAGCCCCAGCATTTT. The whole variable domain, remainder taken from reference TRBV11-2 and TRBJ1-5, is EAGVAQSPRYKIIEKRQSVAFWCNPISGHATLYWYQQILGQGPKLLIQFQNNGVVDDSQLPKDRFSAERLKGVDSTLKIQPAKLEDSAVYLCASSLQGLGNQPQHFGDGTRLSIL.

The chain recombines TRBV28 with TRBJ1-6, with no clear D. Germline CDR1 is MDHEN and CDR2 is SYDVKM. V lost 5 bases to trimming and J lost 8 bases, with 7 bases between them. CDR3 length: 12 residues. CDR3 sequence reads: CASSKVDSPLHF. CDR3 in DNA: TGTGCCAGCAGTAAAGTAGATTCACCCCTCCACTTT.

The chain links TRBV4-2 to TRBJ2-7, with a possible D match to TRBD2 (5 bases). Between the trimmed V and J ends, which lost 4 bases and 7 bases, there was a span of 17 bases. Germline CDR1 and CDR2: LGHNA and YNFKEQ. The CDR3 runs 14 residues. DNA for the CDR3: TGTGCCAGCAGCCCATTCTGGGCGGGTCTAGAGCAGTACTTC. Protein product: CASSPFWAGLEQYF.

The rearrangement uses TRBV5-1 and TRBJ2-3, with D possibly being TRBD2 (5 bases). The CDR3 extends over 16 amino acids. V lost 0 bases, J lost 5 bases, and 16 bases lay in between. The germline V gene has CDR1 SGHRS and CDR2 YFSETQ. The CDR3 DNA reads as TGCGCCAGCAGCTTGGGACTACCCTCGGGGAGAGATACGCAGTATTTT. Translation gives CASSLGLPSGRDTQYF.

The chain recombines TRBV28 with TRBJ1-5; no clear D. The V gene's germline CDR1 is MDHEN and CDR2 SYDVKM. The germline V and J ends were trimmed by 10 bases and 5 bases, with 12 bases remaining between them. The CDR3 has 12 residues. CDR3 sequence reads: CATKEFHQPQHF. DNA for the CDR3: TGTGCCACTAAGGAGTTTCATCAGCCCCAGCATTTT.

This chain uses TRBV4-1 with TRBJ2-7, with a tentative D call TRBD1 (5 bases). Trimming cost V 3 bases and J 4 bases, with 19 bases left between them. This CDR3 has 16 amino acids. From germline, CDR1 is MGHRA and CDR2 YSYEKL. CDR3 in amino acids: CASSQGKGRQGYEQYF. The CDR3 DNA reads TGCGCCAGCAGCCAGGGCAAGGGGCGCCAAGGGTACGAGCAGTACTTC.

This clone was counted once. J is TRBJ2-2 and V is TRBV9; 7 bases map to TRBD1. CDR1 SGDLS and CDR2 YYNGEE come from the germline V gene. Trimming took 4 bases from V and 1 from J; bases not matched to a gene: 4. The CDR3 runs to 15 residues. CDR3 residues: CASSTRTGNTGELFF. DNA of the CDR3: TGTGCCAGCAGCACACGGACAGGGAACACCGGGGAGCTGTTTTTT.

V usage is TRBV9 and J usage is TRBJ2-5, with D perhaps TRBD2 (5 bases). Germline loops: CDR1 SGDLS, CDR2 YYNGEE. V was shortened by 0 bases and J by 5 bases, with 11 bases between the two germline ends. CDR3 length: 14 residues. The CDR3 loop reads CASSVGGIQETQYF. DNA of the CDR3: TGTGCCAGCAGCGTAGGAGGGATCCAGGAGACCCAGTACTTC. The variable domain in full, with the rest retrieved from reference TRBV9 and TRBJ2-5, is DSGVTQTPKHLITATGQRVTLRCSPRSGDLSVYWYQQSLDQGLQFLIQYYNGEERAKGNILERFSAQQFPDLHSELNLSSLELGDSALYFCASSVGGIQETQYFGPGTRLLVL.

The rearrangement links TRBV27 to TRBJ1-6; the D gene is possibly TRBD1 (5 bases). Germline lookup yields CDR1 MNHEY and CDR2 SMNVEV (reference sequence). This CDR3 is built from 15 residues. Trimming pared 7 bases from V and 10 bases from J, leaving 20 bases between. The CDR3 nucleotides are TGTGCCAGCACCCCTTACGGGGGGTTGGGGTCACCCCTCCACTTT. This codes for CASTPYGGLGSPLHF.

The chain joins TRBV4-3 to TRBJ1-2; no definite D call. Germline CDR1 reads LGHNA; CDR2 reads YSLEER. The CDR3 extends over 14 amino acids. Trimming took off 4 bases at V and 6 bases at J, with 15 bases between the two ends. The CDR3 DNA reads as TGCGCCAGCAGCCCCCGGTCTGGAGGGAATGGCTACACCTTC. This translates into CASSPRSGGNGYTF.

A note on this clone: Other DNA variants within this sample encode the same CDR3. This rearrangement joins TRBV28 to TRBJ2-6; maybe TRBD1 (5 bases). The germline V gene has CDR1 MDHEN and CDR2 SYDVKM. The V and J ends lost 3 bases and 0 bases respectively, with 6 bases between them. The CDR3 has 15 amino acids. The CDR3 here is CASSFRGSGANVLTF. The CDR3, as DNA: TGTGCCAGCAGTTTTAGGGGCTCTGGGGCCAACGTCCTGACTTTC.

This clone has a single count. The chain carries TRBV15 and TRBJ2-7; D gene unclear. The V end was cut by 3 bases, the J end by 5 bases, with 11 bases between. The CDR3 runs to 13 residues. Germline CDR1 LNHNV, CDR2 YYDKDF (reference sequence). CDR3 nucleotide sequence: TGTGCCACCAGCAGTGGTACAGTCAACGAGCAGTACTTC. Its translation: CATSSGTVNEQYF.

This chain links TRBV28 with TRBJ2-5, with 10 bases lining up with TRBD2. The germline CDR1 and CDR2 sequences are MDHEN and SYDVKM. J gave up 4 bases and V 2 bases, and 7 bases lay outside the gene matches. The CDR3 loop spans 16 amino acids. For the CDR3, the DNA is TGTGCCAGCAGTTTACTGGGTAGGACTAGCGGAGAGACCCAGTACTTC. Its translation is CASSLLGRTSGETQYF.

Written as DNA, the CDR3 is TGTGCCAGCAGTTTATCTGGCAGTTCTGGAAACACCATATATTTT. It specifies CASSLSGSSGNTIYF. The chain employs TRBV28 and TRBJ1-3; D is unresolved. V lost 1 base and J lost 1, with 8 bases in between. The CDR3 contains 15 residues. The germline V gene encodes CDR1 MDHEN and CDR2 SYDVKM.

This CDR3 reads CASSVDTYNEQFF. For the CDR3, the DNA is TGTGCCAGCAGTGTGGACACTTACAATGAGCAGTTCTTC. This rearrangement joins TRBV27 to TRBJ2-1; TRBD1 is a possible D gene (5 bases). Germline V gene sequence: CDR1 MNHEY, CDR2 SMNVEV (reference sequence). This CDR3 is 13 amino acids long. V gave up 5 bases and J gave up 4 bases, with 9 bases separating them.